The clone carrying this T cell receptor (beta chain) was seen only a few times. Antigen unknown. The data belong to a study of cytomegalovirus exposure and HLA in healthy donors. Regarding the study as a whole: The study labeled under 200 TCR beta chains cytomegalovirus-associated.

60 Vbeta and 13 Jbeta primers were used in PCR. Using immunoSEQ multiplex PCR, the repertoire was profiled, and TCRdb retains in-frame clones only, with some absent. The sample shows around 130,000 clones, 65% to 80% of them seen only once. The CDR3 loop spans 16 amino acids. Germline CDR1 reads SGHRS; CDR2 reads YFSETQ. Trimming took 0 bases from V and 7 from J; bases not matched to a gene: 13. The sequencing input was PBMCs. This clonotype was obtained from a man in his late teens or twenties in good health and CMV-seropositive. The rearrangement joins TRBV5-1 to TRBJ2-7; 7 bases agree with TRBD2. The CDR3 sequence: CASSLGSGGTTGEQYF. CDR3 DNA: TGCGCCAGCAGCTTGGGGTCGGGGGGTACGACGGGTGAGCAGTACTTC.